These 30 T cell receptor beta chains were all obtained from the same sample, sequenced in a study of shared clonotypes between healthy human individuals. Clones were sequenced by immunoSEQ multiplex PCR, and TCRdb holds only the in-frame ones, with some missing. The table includes about 1.5 million clones, roughly 96% detected once. The sample taken for sequencing was naive CD4+ T cells sorted from blood. The subset: CD45RA+ positively selected. These TCRs come from a young man in good health.

This clone was recorded once. V usage is TRBV27 and J usage is TRBJ1-2; weak D call: TRBD1 (5 bases). Germline V lookup: CDR1 MNHEY, CDR2 SMNVEV (reference sequence). The V end was cut by 2 bases, the J end by 0 bases, with 10 bases between. This CDR3 has 15 residues. CDR3 residues: CASSLAARANYGYTF. The CDR3 nucleotides read TGTGCCAGCAGTTTAGCGGCCAGGGCTAACTATGGCTACACCTTC.

The genes are TRBV6-1 and TRBJ2-1, with TRBD2 matching over 8 bases. Germline-derived CDR1 and CDR2 are MNHNS and SASEGT. V shed 10 bases, J shed 9 bases, and the junction held 14 bases outside the gene matches. This CDR3 spans 14 amino acids. In DNA form, the CDR3 reads TGTGCCACAGGGTGGCTAGCGGGTGGTGGTGAGCAGTTCTTC. As protein: CATGWLAGGGEQFF.

V gene TRBV5-4 combines with J gene TRBJ2-2, with D possibly matching TRBD1 (6 bases). This CDR3 has 16 amino acids. Germline CDR1 and CDR2: SGHNT and YYREEE (reference sequence). V lost 1 base to trimming and J lost 4 bases, with 14 bases between them. This chain's CDR3 is CASSLLPRGSTGELFF. In DNA form, the CDR3 reads TGTGCCAGCAGCTTGTTACCCAGGGGAAGCACCGGGGAGCTGTTTTTT.

The chain recombines TRBV4-3 with TRBJ2-7; D is possibly TRBD1 (5 bases). The CDR3 is made up of 13 amino acids. CDR1 is LGHNA and CDR2 is YSLEER in the germline V gene. The ends were cut back, 1 base at V and 5 bases at J, with 9 bases in the middle. The CDR3 DNA follows: TGCGCCAGCAGCCAAGTAGGGGTACACGAGCAGTACTTC. Its protein is CASSQVGVHEQYF.

The CDR3 nucleotides are TGTGCCAGCAGTTCGCCGGGGCTCCTTCAGGATACGCAGTATTTT. Translation gives CASSSPGLLQDTQYF. The rearrangement links TRBV27 to TRBJ2-3; D is perhaps TRBD1 or TRBD2 (5 bases each). Germline V gene sequence: CDR1 MNHEY, CDR2 SMNVEV (reference sequence). The germline V and J ends were trimmed by 4 bases and 6 bases, with 17 bases remaining between them. The CDR3 loop spans 15 amino acids.

This rearrangement joins TRBV5-6 to TRBJ1-4; D possibly corresponds to TRBD1 (5 bases). In germline, CDR1 is SGHDT, CDR2 YYEEEE. The V gene lost 1 base and the J gene lost 7 bases, with 14 bases spanning the gap. The CDR3 runs to 15 residues. The CDR3 sequence is CASSLWGSSGEKLFF. For the CDR3, the DNA is TGTGCCAGCAGCTTGTGGGGGAGTTCGGGTGAAAAACTGTTTTTT.

The V call is TRBV18, the J call TRBJ2-6, with D perhaps TRBD1 or TRBD2 (5 bases each). CDR1 and CDR2 from the germline V gene are KGHSH and LQKENI. V shed 2 bases and J shed 0 bases, with 8 bases lying between them. The CDR3 is 16 residues long. CDR3: CASSPAGSSGANVLTF. The CDR3, as DNA: TGTGCCAGCTCACCAGCAGGGAGCTCTGGGGCCAACGTCCTGACTTTC.

The chain joins TRBV19 to TRBJ2-1; weak D call: TRBD2 (6 bases). Germline-derived CDR1 and CDR2 are LNHDA and SQIVND (reference sequence). This CDR3 spans 14 amino acids. In DNA, the CDR3 is TGTGCTAAAACCAGGGACTGCGCCTACAATGAGCAGTTCTTC. Its translation: CAKTRDCAYNEQFF.

V and J are TRBV28 and TRBJ2-2; unclear D gene. Germline V gene sequence: CDR1 MDHEN, CDR2 SYDVKM. The CDR3 runs to 14 residues. The V end lost 3 bases, the J end lost 0 bases, and 5 bases lay between the germline ends. The CDR3 DNA sequence: TGTGCCAGCAGTTTTTATGCGAACACCGGGGAGCTGTTTTTT. This translates into CASSFYANTGELFF.

J is TRBJ1-4 and V is TRBV30; 7 nucleotides match TRBD1. The CDR3 contains 13 residues. V lost 5 bases, J lost 7 bases, and 7 bases stayed unmatched. Germline V gene lookup returns CDR1 GTSNPN and CDR2 SVGIG (reference sequence). CDR3 DNA sequence: TGTGCCTGGGCCAGTTACAGGGGTGAAAAACTGTTTTTT. Protein sequence: CAWASYRGEKLFF.

This clone was seen a handful of times. The V call is TRBV6-5, the J call TRBJ1-2; a weak D match, TRBD1 (6 bases). CDR1 is MNHEY, CDR2 SVGAGI, per germline. The V gene lost 6 bases and the J gene lost 4 bases, with 12 bases spanning the gap. The CDR3 has 13 residues. CDR3 loop: CASSRGHFYGYTF. CDR3 DNA sequence: TGTGCCAGCAGCCGGGGACACTTCTATGGCTACACCTTC.

CDR3 in amino acids: CASTTSTGRRTEAFF. The CDR3 DNA sequence: TGTGCCAGCACCACTTCCACAGGACGCAGGACTGAAGCTTTCTTT. The V and J genes are TRBV7-2 and TRBJ1-1, with D maybe TRBD1 (5 bases). The CDR3 covers 15 residues. Trimming removed 7 bases at V and 5 bases at J, with 20 bases between. Germline V CDR1 and CDR2: SGHTA, FQGNSA.

The V and J genes are TRBV14 and TRBJ2-6, with D maybe TRBD2 (5 bases). The V gene lost 5 bases and the J gene lost 2 bases, with 13 bases spanning the gap. This CDR3 comprises 16 residues. Looked up from germline, CDR1 is SGHDN and CDR2 is FVKESK. The CDR3 DNA reads TGTGCCAGCAGCGCCATTTCGGGAACTGGGGCCAACGTCCTGACTTTC. Amino acid sequence: CASSAISGTGANVLTF. Combining the CDR3 with reference TRBV14 and TRBJ2-6 gives the whole variable domain EAGVTQFPSHSVIEKGQTVTLRCDPISGHDNLYWYRRVMGKEIKFLLHFVKESKQDESGMPNNRFLAERTGGTYSTLKVQPAELEDSGVYFCASSAISGTGANVLTFGAGSRLTVL.

In its sample, this clone was seen once. The CDR3 DNA is TGTGCCAGCAGCTTGGAGGGTCAAGGTCGGGAGACCCAGTACTTC. Translating it yields CASSLEGQGRETQYF. The chain recombines TRBV5-6 with TRBJ2-5; D is unresolved. This CDR3 is built from 15 residues. Germline CDR1 SGHDT, CDR2 YYEEEE. Deletions cut 0 bases from V and 5 bases from J, with 14 bases between.

V is TRBV6-4 and J is TRBJ1-1; D is perhaps TRBD1 (6 bases). Germline CDR1 reads MRHNA; CDR2 reads SNTAGT. The V end lost 5 bases, the J end lost 2 bases, and 15 bases lay between the germline ends. CDR3 length: 15 residues. CDR3 loop: CASSLEAGANTEAFF. CDR3 DNA: TGTGCCAGCAGTCTTGAGGCGGGGGCAAACACTGAAGCTTTCTTT.

The chain carries TRBV28 and TRBJ2-7, with D unclear. Deletions cut 5 bases from V and 2 bases from J, with 16 bases between. The germline V gene has CDR1 MDHEN and CDR2 SYDVKM. CDR3 length equals 15 residues. CDR3 nucleotide sequence: TGTGCCAGCAGTCCTCCAGTGGGAAGGCCCTACGAGCAGTACTTC. Translated, it gives CASSPPVGRPYEQYF.

The chain carries TRBV7-2 and TRBJ2-7; a weak D match, TRBD1 (7 bases). Per the germline V gene, CDR1 is SGHTA and CDR2 is FQGNSA. The CDR3 is 16 residues long. Trimming cost V 5 bases and J 3 bases, with 20 bases left between them. CDR3 DNA: TGTGCCAGCAGCCCCCAGGGGGGTGGGGGCCACTACGAGCAGTACTTC. It codes for CASSPQGGGGHYEQYF.

Concerning this clone itself: The sample holds other DNA sequences that translate to the same CDR3. This chain connects TRBV5-1 to TRBJ1-2; 10 bases are a match to TRBD1. This CDR3 contains 14 residues. From germline, CDR1 is SGHRS and CDR2 YFSETQ. The trim removed 0 bases at V and 6 bases at J, leaving 2 bases unmatched. The CDR3 DNA follows: TGCGCCAGCAGCTTGGTCGGGACAGGGGATGGCTACACCTTC. The encoded protein is CASSLVGTGDGYTF. Combining the CDR3 with reference TRBV5-1 and TRBJ1-2 gives the whole variable domain KAGVTQTPRYLIKTRGQQVTLSCSPISGHRSVSWYQQTPGQGLQFLFEYFSETQRNKGNFPGRFSGRQFSNSRSEMNVSTLELGDSALYLCASSLVGTGDGYTFGSGTRLTVV.

The chain uses TRBV4-2 and TRBJ2-5; TRBD1 agrees at 7 bases. V gave up 4 bases and J gave up 3 bases; unmatched junction bases: 8. The CDR3 is made up of 15 amino acids. Germline-derived CDR1 and CDR2 are LGHNA and YNFKEQ. The CDR3 DNA reads TGTGCCAGCAGCCGCCCGGGGCAGGGGGAAGAGACCCAGTACTTC. Protein product: CASSRPGQGEETQYF.

This clone was recorded once. This sequence joins TRBV29-1 and TRBJ2-3, with a possible D match to TRBD2 (6 bases). The germline V gene encodes CDR1 SQVTM and CDR2 ANQGSEA. CDR3 length: 14 residues. V was pared by 5 bases and J by 5 bases, with 17 bases between. In DNA, the CDR3 is TGCAGCGTTATGTTACTAGCAATTGGAGATACGCAGTATTTT. It specifies CSVMLLAIGDTQYF.

This chain connects TRBV18 to TRBJ1-1; no firm D call. Trimming took 4 bases from V and 7 from J, leaving 10 bases between them. The length of the CDR3 is 12 residues. Germline loops: CDR1 KGHSH, CDR2 LQKENI. Here the CDR3 DNA reads TGTGCCAGCTCACTTGGGAGGCGTGAAGCTTTCTTT. Translated: CASSLGRREAFF.

This clone was counted once. The rearrangement links TRBV10-2 to TRBJ2-1; D gene ambiguous. The CDR3 runs 13 residues. The germline gives CDR1 WSHSY, CDR2 SAAADI. Trimming removed 6 bases at V and 9 bases at J, with 15 bases between. CDR3 loop: CASSALVYREQFF. CDR3 DNA: TGCGCCAGCAGCGCTTTGGTCTATCGTGAGCAGTTCTTC.

Comments on this clone: Other DNA sequences within the sample encode an identical CDR3. This chain uses TRBV18 with TRBJ2-5, with D unresolved. V lost 3 bases to trimming and J lost 2 bases, with 10 bases between them. Germline V CDR1 and CDR2: KGHSH, LQKENI. The CDR3 runs to 14 residues. Here the CDR3 reads CASSPSASQETQYF. The CDR3 region has the DNA TGTGCCAGCTCACCCAGCGCTTCACAAGAGACCCAGTACTTC.

This clone was counted a single time. This sequence joins TRBV2 and TRBJ2-3; maybe TRBD2 (5 bases). V was clipped by 9 bases and J by 4 bases, with 17 bases between them. CDR1 and CDR2 (germline): SNHLY, FYNNEI. The CDR3 covers 14 residues. The CDR3 DNA reads as TGTGCCAGTTCCACTAGGGCTAGCCCAGATACGCAGTATTTT. The encoded protein is CASSTRASPDTQYF.

The chain employs TRBV7-9 and TRBJ2-1; D might be TRBD1 (5 bases). Germline CDR1 reads SEHNR; CDR2 reads FQNEAQ (reference sequence). Trimming removed 4 bases from V and 4 bases from J, with 8 bases in between. This CDR3 has 13 residues. CDR3 loop: CASSSRQYNEQFF. In DNA form, the CDR3 reads TGTGCCAGCAGCTCCCGACAGTACAATGAGCAGTTCTTC.

V usage is TRBV11-3 and J usage is TRBJ2-2, with D perhaps TRBD1 (5 bases). V was shortened by 1 base and J by 6 bases, with 12 bases between the two germline ends. The CDR3 loop spans 15 amino acids. Per the germline V gene, CDR1 is SGHNT and CDR2 is YENEEA. This CDR3 reads CASSLVAGKAGELFF. CDR3 nucleotide sequence: TGTGCCAGCAGCTTAGTGGCAGGGAAGGCCGGGGAGCTGTTTTTT.

The CDR3 DNA reads as TGTGCCAGCAGTTATGGGTCTTCCTCCTACGAGCAGTACTTC. It translates to CASSYGSSSYEQYF. This chain links TRBV6-6 with TRBJ2-7; D call uncertain. The CDR3 runs to 14 residues. The V gene lost 3 bases and the J gene lost 0 bases, with 9 bases spanning the gap. In germline, CDR1 is MNHNY, CDR2 SVGAGI (reference sequence).

The CDR3 coding sequence is TGTGCCAGCAGCTCAATGGCCACCGGGGAGCTGTTTTTT. This translates into CASSSMATGELFF. This chain joins TRBV7-3 and TRBJ2-2; D remains ambiguous. CDR3 length: 13 amino acids. In germline, CDR1 is SGHTA, CDR2 FQGTGA. V lost 4 bases to trimming and J lost 4 bases, with 7 bases between them. Looking up the rest from reference TRBV7-3 and TRBJ2-2 gives the full variable domain: GAGVSQTPSNKVTEKGKYVELRCDPISGHTALYWYRQSLGQGPEFLIYFQGTGAADDSGLPNDRFFAVRPEGSVSTLKIQRTERGDSAVYLCASSSMATGELFFGEGSRLTVL.

The J gene is TRBJ1-1, the V gene TRBV14, with D perhaps TRBD1 (6 bases). The ends were cut back, 3 bases at V and 4 bases at J, with 15 bases in the middle. There are 15 residues in the CDR3. Germline V gene sequence: CDR1 SGHDN, CDR2 FVKESK. The CDR3 region is CASSQLAGAGTEAFF. The CDR3 DNA reads as TGTGCCAGCAGCCAGTTGGCAGGGGCCGGCACTGAAGCTTTCTTT.

In the case of this clone: The sample holds other DNA sequences that translate to the same CDR3. The V gene is TRBV5-1, the J gene TRBJ2-3, with D perhaps TRBD1 (5 bases). The V gene's germline CDR1 is SGHRS and CDR2 YFSETQ. The CDR3 totals 13 residues. Deletions cut 0 bases from V and 6 bases from J, with 8 bases between. CDR3 sequence (DNA): TGCGCCAGCAGCTTGGGGGGCGCGGATACGCAGTATTTT. Amino acids: CASSLGGADTQYF.